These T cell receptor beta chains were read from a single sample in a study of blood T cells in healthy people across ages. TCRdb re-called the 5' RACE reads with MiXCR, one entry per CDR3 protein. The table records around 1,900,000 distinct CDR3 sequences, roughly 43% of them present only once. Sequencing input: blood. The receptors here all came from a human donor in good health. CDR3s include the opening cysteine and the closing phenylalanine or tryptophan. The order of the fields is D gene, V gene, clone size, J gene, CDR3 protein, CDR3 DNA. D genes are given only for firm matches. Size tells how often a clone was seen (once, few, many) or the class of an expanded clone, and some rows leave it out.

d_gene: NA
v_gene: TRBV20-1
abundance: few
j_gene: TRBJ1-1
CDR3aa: CSARDRGGVGTEAFF
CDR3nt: TGCAGTGCTAGAGATAGGGGAGGGGTGGGCACTGAAGCTTTCTTT

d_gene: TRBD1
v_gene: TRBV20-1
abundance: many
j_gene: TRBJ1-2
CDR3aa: CSALRQGEYGYTF
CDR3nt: TGCAGTGCGCTGAGACAGGGCGAATATGGCTACACCTTC

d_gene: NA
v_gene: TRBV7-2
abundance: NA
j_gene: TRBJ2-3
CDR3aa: CAGSPARSGYTDTQYF
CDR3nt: TGTGCCGGCAGCCCGGCCCGGAGCGGCTACACAGATACGCAGTATTTT

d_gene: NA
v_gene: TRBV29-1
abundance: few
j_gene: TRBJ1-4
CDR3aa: CSGGFDEKLFF
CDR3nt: TGCAGCGGGGGGTTTGATGAAAAACTGTTTTTT

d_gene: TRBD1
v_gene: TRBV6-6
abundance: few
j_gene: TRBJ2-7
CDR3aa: CASSSSTGGHEQYF
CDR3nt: TGTGCCAGCAGTTCCTCCACAGGGGGCCACGAGCAGTACTTC

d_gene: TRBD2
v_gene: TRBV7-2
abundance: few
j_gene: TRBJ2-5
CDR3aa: CASSLGPAGGAQETQYF
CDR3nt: TGTGCCAGCAGCTTAGGTCCCGCGGGGGGAGCCCAAGAGACCCAGTACTTC

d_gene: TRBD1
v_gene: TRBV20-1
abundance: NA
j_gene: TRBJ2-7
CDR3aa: CSSLPGTGNEYEQYF
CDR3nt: TGCAGCAGTCTTCCCGGGACAGGGAATGAATACGAGCAGTACTTC

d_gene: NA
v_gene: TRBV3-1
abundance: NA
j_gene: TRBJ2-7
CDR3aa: CASRQDWSSYEQYF
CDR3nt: TGTGCCAGCAGACAAGACTGGAGCTCCTACGAGCAGTACTTC

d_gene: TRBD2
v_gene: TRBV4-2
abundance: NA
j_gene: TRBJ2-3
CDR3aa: CASSHPKEAGGSDTQYF
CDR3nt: TGTGCCAGCAGCCACCCCAAAGAAGCGGGGGGTTCAGATACGCAGTATTTT

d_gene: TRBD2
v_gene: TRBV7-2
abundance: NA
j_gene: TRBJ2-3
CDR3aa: CASSLNLRGGVTDTQYF
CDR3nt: TGTGCCAGCAGCTTAAATTTGCGGGGGGGCGTTACAGATACGCAGTATTTT

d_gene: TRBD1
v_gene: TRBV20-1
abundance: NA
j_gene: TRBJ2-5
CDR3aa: CSAPSGTGGGGETQYF
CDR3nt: TGCAGTGCCCCCTCCGGGACAGGGGGCGGAGGAGAGACCCAGTACTTC

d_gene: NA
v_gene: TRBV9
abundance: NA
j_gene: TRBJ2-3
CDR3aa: CASGMDTQYF
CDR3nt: TGTGCCAGCGGTATGGATACGCAGTATTTT